This T cell receptor (beta chain) was recovered during a study of T-cell memory formation after mild COVID-19. Study-level background: Largely donor-specific sequence clusters came from two donors.

General observations from the study: That cross-reactive memory joined was suggested by some responding clones appearing in pre-infection memory.

Turning to this clonotype: Its matching antigen is unknown.

CDR1 is ENHRY and CDR2 is SYGVKD in the germline V gene. V was trimmed by 0 bases and J by 7 bases, leaving 16 bases between them. This CDR3 is 15 amino acids long. After 5'RACE with constant-segment primers, TCR alpha and TCR beta cDNA libraries carrying sample barcodes and UMIs were obtained. TCRdb called the 5' RACE reads again in MiXCR, with one record for every CDR3 protein. The sample records around 430,000 distinct CDR3 sequences, 15% to 20% being singletons. The genes are TRBV10-3 and TRBJ2-7, with unresolved D. The specimen was PBMCs or a T cell subset sorted from them (not recorded which). This receptor was obtained from a man in his late teens or twenties who had mild COVID-19 (a few samples of this study predate the infection). Cell type and time point are not known. CDR3 coding DNA: TGTGCCATCAGTGAGTCGAGGACGCCCTCCGGAGAGCAGTACGTC. Its protein product is CAISESRTPSGEQYV.